The rows below give T cell receptor beta chains drawn from one sample of a study of shared clonotypes between healthy human individuals. Clones were sequenced by immunoSEQ multiplex PCR, and TCRdb holds only the in-frame ones, with some missing. The sample includes around 1.9 million clones, about 94% of them seen just once. The sequencing input was naive CD8+ T cells from PBMCs. The source of these receptors is a man younger than 35 in good health. Some clones in this sample may be carry-over from other donors' samples. Each CDR3 is given with its conserved first and last residue. Each record gives: D gene, clone size, J gene, V gene, CDR3 protein, CDR3 DNA. A D gene is named only where the DNA matches it firmly. The size field is filled for only some rows; it gives once, few, many or a size class.

d_gene: NA
abundance: NA
j_gene: TRBJ2-7
v_gene: TRBV28
CDR3aa: CASSSSAYEQYF
CDR3nt: TGTGCCAGCAGTTCTTCTGCCTACGAGCAGTACTTC

d_gene: TRBD2
abundance: NA
j_gene: TRBJ2-2
v_gene: TRBV28
CDR3aa: CASSLLGGSRTGELFF
CDR3nt: TGTGCCAGCAGTTTACTTGGCGGGAGTAGAACCGGGGAGCTGTTTTTT

d_gene: NA
abundance: NA
j_gene: TRBJ2-1
v_gene: TRBV27
CDR3aa: CASSRGADNEQFF
CDR3nt: TGTGCCAGCAGTCGGGGAGCCGACAATGAGCAGTTCTTC

d_gene: NA
abundance: NA
j_gene: TRBJ2-7
v_gene: TRBV5-8
CDR3aa: CASSYDYEQYF
CDR3nt: TGTGCCAGCAGCTACGACTACGAGCAGTACTTC

d_gene: NA
abundance: NA
j_gene: TRBJ2-1
v_gene: TRBV11-2
CDR3aa: CASSLDPVGNEQFF
CDR3nt: TGTGCCAGCAGCTTAGACCCCGTGGGCAATGAGCAGTTCTTC

d_gene: TRBD1
abundance: few
j_gene: TRBJ1-2
v_gene: TRBV15
CDR3aa: CATSRSDRGYGYTF
CDR3nt: TGTGCCACCAGCAGGTCGGACAGGGGCTATGGCTACACCTTC

d_gene: TRBD2
abundance: once
j_gene: TRBJ2-3
v_gene: TRBV4-1
CDR3aa: CASSHHVASGTQDTQYF
CDR3nt: TGCGCCAGCAGCCACCATGTGGCTAGCGGGACTCAAGATACGCAGTATTTT

d_gene: NA
abundance: NA
j_gene: TRBJ2-7
v_gene: TRBV29-1
CDR3aa: CSVWERGPEQYF
CDR3nt: TGCAGCGTCTGGGAAAGAGGACCCGAGCAGTACTTC

d_gene: TRBD1
abundance: NA
j_gene: TRBJ2-4
v_gene: TRBV19
CDR3aa: CASSIENRGLRNIQYF
CDR3nt: TGTGCCAGTAGTATCGAGAACAGGGGGCTGAGAAACATTCAGTACTTC

d_gene: NA
abundance: NA
j_gene: TRBJ2-2
v_gene: TRBV30
CDR3aa: CAWSVLWDAGPANTGELFF
CDR3nt: TGTGCCTGGAGTGTCCTTTGGGACGCGGGACCCGCGAACACCGGGGAGCTGTTTTTT

d_gene: TRBD2
abundance: NA
j_gene: TRBJ2-1
v_gene: TRBV4-3
CDR3aa: CASSQGTSAYYNEQFF
CDR3nt: TGCGCCAGCAGCCAAGGGACTAGCGCGTACTACAATGAGCAGTTCTTC

d_gene: NA
abundance: once
j_gene: TRBJ2-2
v_gene: TRBV6-1
CDR3aa: CASSEGVTTGELFF
CDR3nt: TGTGCCAGCAGTGAAGGTGTCACCACCGGGGAGCTGTTTTTT

d_gene: NA
abundance: NA
j_gene: TRBJ2-7
v_gene: TRBV7-9
CDR3aa: CASSSRLDQTYEQYF
CDR3nt: TGTGCCAGCAGCTCCCGTCTAGATCAGACCTACGAGCAGTACTTC

d_gene: NA
abundance: NA
j_gene: TRBJ1-5
v_gene: TRBV7-9
CDR3aa: CASSSRDTNQPQHF
CDR3nt: TGTGCCAGCAGCTCGCGGGACACCAATCAGCCCCAGCATTTT

d_gene: NA
abundance: NA
j_gene: TRBJ2-4
v_gene: TRBV9
CDR3aa: CASSVGGGRKNIQYF
CDR3nt: TGTGCCAGCAGCGTAGGGGGAGGACGGAAAAACATTCAGTACTTC

d_gene: TRBD2
abundance: NA
j_gene: TRBJ2-3
v_gene: TRBV6-4
CDR3aa: CARRSGRARDTQYF
CDR3nt: TGTGCCCGCCGAAGCGGGAGGGCTCGAGATACGCAGTATTTT

d_gene: NA
abundance: NA
j_gene: TRBJ2-1
v_gene: TRBV29-1
CDR3aa: CSVVTERNEQFF
CDR3nt: TGCAGCGTTGTAACTGAGAGGAATGAGCAGTTCTTC

d_gene: NA
abundance: once
j_gene: TRBJ2-7
v_gene: TRBV5-5
CDR3aa: CASSWGPGVAYEQYF
CDR3nt: TGTGCCAGCAGCTGGGGTCCAGGGGTTGCCTACGAGCAGTACTTC

d_gene: NA
abundance: NA
j_gene: TRBJ1-5
v_gene: TRBV27
CDR3aa: CASSPRVGQPQHF
CDR3nt: TGTGCCAGTTCACCGAGGGTGGGTCAGCCCCAGCATTTT

d_gene: NA
abundance: NA
j_gene: TRBJ2-7
v_gene: TRBV25-1
CDR3aa: CASTLEKTRSATYEQYF
CDR3nt: TGTGCCAGCACCTTGGAGAAAACCCGAAGTGCAACCTACGAGCAGTACTTC

d_gene: NA
abundance: NA
j_gene: TRBJ1-1
v_gene: TRBV19
CDR3aa: CASTGTPNTEAFF
CDR3nt: TGTGCCAGCACCGGGACACCGAACACTGAAGCTTTCTTT

d_gene: NA
abundance: NA
j_gene: TRBJ2-4
v_gene: TRBV5-6
CDR3aa: CASSYQGGKNIQYF
CDR3nt: TGTGCCAGCAGCTATCAAGGGGGCAAAAACATTCAGTACTTC

d_gene: NA
abundance: NA
j_gene: TRBJ2-1
v_gene: TRBV10-3
CDR3aa: CAISESGRAREQFF
CDR3nt: TGTGCCATCAGTGAGTCGGGCAGGGCCCGTGAGCAGTTCTTC